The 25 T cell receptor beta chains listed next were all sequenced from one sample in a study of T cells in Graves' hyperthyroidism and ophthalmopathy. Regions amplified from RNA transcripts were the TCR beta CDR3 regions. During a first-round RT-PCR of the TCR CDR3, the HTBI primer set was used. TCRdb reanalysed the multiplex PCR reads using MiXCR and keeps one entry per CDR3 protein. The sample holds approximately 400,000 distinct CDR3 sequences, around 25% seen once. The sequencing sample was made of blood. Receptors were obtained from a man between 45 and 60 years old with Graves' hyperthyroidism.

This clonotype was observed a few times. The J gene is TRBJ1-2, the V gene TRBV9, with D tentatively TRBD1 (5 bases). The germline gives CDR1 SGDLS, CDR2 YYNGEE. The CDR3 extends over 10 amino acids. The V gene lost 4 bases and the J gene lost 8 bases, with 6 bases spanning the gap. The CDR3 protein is CASSRGGYTF. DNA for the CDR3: TGTGCCAGCAGCAGGGGAGGCTACACCTTC.

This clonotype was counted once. This chain's CDR3 is CASSIPGTPSLEQYF. The CDR3 coding sequence is TGTGCCAGTAGTATCCCCGGGACCCCTTCGCTCGAGCAGTACTTC. This chain joins TRBV19 and TRBJ2-7, with D possibly called TRBD1 or TRBD2 (5 bases each). V gave up 3 bases and J gave up 6 bases, with 18 bases separating them. The germline V gene has CDR1 LNHDA and CDR2 SQIVND (reference sequence). The CDR3 sequence is 15 residues long.

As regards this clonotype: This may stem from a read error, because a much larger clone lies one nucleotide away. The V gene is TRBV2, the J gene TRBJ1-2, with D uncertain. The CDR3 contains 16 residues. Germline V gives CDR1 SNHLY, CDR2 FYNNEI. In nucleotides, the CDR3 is TGTGCCAGCAGTTCCGAAGGGCAGGCTCTTAGGGATGGCTGCACCTTC. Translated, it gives CASSSEGQALRDGCTF.

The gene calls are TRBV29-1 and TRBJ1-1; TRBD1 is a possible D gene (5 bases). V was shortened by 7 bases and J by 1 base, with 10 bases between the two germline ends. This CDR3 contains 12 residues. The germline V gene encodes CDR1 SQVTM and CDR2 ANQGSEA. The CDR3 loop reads CSGGGPNTEAFF. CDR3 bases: TGCAGCGGGGGCGGGCCGAACACTGAAGCTTTCTTT.

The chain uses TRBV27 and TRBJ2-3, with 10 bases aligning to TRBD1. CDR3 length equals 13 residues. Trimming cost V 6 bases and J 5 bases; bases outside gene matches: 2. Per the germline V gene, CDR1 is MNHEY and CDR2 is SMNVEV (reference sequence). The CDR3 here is CASRDRGGDTQYF. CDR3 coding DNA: TGTGCCAGCAGGGACAGGGGGGGAGATACGCAGTATTTT.

The CDR3 sequence: CASSSSQGSSNQPQHF. CDR3 bases: TGTGCCAGCAGCTCCTCCCAGGGATCTAGCAATCAGCCCCAGCATTTT. This chain uses TRBV3-1 with TRBJ1-5; the D gene is possibly TRBD1 (5 bases). The V end was cut by 5 bases, the J end by 0 bases, with 14 bases between. Germline V lookup: CDR1 LGHDT, CDR2 YNNKEL (reference sequence). This CDR3 region has 16 residues.

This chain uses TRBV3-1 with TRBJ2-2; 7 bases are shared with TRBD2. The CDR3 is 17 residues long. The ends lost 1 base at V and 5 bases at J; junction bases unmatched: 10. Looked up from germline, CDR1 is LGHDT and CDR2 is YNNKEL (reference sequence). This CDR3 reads CASSQGMSGTFTGELFF. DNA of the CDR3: TGTGCCAGCAGCCAAGGTATGAGCGGGACTTTTACCGGGGAGCTGTTTTTT.

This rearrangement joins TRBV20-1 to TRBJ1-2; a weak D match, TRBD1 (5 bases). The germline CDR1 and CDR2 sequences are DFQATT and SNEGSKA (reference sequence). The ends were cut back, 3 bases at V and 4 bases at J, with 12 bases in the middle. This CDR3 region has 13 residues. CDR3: CSARNPGSYGYTF. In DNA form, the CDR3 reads TGCAGTGCTAGGAATCCAGGGAGCTATGGCTACACCTTC.

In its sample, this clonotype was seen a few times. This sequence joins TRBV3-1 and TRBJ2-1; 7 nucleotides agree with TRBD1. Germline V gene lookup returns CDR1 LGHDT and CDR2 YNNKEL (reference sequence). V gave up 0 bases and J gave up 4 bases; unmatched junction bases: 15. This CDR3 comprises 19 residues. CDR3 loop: CASSQDGLAGVTGYNEQFF. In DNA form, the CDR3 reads TGTGCCAGCAGCCAAGATGGCCTCGCAGGGGTGACAGGGTACAATGAGCAGTTCTTC.

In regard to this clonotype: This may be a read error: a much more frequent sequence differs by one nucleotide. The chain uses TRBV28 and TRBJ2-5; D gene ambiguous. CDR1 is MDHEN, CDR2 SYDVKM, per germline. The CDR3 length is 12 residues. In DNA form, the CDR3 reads TGTGCCAGCAACACCGACGGAGAGACCCAGCACTTC. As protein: CASNTDGETQHF. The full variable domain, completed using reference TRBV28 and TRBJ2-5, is DVKVTQSSRYLVKRTGEKVFLECVQDMDHENMFWYRQDPGLGLRLIYFSYDVKMKEKGDIPEGYSVSREKKERFSLILESASTNQTSMYLCASNTDGETQHFGPGTRLLVL.

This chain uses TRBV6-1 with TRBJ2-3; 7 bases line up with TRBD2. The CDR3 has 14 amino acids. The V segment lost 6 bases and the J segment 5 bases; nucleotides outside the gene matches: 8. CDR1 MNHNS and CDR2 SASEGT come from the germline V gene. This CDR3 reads CASRGLVGQDTQYF. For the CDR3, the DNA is TGTGCCAGCAGAGGACTAGTAGGACAAGATACGCAGTATTTT.

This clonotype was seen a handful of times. The CDR3 region is CASMREMNTEAFF. The DNA for the CDR3 is TGTGCCAGCATGAGGGAGATGAACACTGAAGCTTTCTTT. The V and J genes are TRBV2 and TRBJ1-1; D call uncertain. V gave up 7 bases and J gave up 0 bases, with 9 bases separating them. CDR1 is SNHLY and CDR2 is FYNNEI in the germline V gene. The CDR3 sequence is 13 residues long.

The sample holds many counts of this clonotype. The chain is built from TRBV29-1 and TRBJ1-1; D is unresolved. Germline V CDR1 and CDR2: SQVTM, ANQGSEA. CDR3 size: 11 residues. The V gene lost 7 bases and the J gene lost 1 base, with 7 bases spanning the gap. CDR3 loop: CSGGRNTEAFF. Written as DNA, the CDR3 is TGCAGCGGAGGACGGAACACTGAAGCTTTCTTT. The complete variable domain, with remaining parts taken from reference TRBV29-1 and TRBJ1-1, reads SAVISQKPSRDICQRGTSLTIQCQVDSQVTMMFWYRQQPGQSLTLIATANQGSEATYESGFVIDKFPISRPNLTFSTLTVSNMSPEDSSIYLCSGGRNTEAFFGQGTRLTVV.

This CDR3 is CSARQGQTYEQYF. CDR3 nucleotides: TGCAGTGCAAGACAGGGTCAAACTTACGAGCAGTACTTC. This chain uses TRBV20-1 with TRBJ2-7, with 7 nucleotides matching TRBD1. The CDR3 runs 13 residues. With 6 bases clipped from V and 4 bases from J, the junction kept 9 bases outside the gene matches. Germline-derived CDR1 and CDR2 are DFQATT and SNEGSKA (reference sequence).

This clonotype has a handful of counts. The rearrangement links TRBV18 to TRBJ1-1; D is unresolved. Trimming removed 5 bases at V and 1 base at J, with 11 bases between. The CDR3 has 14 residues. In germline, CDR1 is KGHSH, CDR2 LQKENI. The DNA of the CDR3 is TGTGCCAGCTCAAAATCAACCGGGAACACTGAAGCTTTCTTT. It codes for CASSKSTGNTEAFF.

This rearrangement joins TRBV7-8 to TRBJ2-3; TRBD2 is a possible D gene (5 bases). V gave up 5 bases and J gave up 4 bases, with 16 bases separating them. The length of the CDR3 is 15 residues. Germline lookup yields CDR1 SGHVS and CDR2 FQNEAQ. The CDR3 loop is CASSQRTGGADTQYF. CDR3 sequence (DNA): TGTGCCAGCAGCCAGCGGACGGGTGGGGCAGATACGCAGTATTTT.

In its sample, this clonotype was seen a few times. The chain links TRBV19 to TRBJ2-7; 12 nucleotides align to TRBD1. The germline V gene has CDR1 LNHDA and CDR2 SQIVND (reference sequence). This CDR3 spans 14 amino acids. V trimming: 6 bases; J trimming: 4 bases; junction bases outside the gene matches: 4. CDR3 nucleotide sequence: TGTGCCAGTAGGCCGGGACAGGGGGCTTACGAGCAGTACTTC. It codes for CASRPGQGAYEQYF. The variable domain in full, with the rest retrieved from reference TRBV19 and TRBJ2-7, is DGGITQSPKYLFRKEGQNVTLSCEQNLNHDAMYWYRQDPGQGLRLIYYSQIVNDFQKGDIAEGYSVSREKKESFPLTVTSAQKNPTAFYLCASRPGQGAYEQYFGPGTRLTVT.

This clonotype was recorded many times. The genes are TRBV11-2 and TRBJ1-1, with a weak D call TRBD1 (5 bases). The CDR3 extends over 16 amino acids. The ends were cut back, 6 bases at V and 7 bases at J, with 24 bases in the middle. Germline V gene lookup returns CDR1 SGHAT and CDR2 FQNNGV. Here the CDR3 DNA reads TGTGCCAGCAGTCGAACTCGGGGCGGGTTAAATGGTGAAGCTTTCTTT. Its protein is CASSRTRGGLNGEAFF. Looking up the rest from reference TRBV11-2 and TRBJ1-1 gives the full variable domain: EAGVAQSPRYKIIEKRQSVAFWCNPISGHATLYWYQQILGQGPKLLIQFQNNGVVDDSQLPKDRFSAERLKGVDSTLKIQPAKLEDSAVYLCASSRTRGGLNGEAFFGQGTRLTVV.

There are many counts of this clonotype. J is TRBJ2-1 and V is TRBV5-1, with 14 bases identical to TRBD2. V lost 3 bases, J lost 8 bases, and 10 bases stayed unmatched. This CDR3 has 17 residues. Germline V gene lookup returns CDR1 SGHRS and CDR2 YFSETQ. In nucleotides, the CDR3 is TGCGCCAGCAGCTCTTTACCGGGACTAGCGGGAGTGGATGAGCAGTTCTTC. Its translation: CASSSLPGLAGVDEQFF.

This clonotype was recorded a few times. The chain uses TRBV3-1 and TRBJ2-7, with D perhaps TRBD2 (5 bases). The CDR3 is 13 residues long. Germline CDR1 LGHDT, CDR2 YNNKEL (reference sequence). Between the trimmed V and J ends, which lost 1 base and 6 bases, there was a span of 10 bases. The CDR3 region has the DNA TGTGCCAGCAGCCAAGTTCGCGAGGGCGAGCAGTACTTC. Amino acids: CASSQVREGEQYF.

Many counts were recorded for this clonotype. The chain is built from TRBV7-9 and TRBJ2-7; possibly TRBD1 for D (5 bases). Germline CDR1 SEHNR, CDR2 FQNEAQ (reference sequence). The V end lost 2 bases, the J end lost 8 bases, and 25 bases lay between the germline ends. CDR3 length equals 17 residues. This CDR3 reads CASSLSRAGQSLGKQYF. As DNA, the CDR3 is TGTGCCAGCAGCTTAAGTCGGGCAGGACAATCTCTAGGCAAGCAGTACTTC.

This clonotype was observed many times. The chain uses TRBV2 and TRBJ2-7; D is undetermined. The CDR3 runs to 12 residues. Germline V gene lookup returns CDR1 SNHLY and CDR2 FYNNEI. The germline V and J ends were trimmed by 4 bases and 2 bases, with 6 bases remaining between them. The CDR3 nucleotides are TGTGCCAGCAGTGGCGAACCCTACGAGCAGTACTTC. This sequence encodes CASSGEPYEQYF.

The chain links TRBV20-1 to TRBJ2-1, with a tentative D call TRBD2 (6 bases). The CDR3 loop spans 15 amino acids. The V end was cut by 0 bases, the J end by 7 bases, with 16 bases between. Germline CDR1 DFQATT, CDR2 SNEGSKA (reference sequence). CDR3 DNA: TGCAGTGCTAGAGATCGGAGGACTACTGGTAATGAGCAGTTCTTC. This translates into CSARDRRTTGNEQFF.

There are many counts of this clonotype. The CDR3 nucleotides are TGTGCCAGCAGCTTAGACGGTCCGGGAGGAAGAATTCGGTCCTACAATGAGCAGTTCTTC. Its protein product is CASSLDGPGGRIRSYNEQFF. This chain links TRBV11-2 with TRBJ2-1, with 7 bases lining up with TRBD2. Germline V gene data show CDR1 as SGHAT and CDR2 as FQNNGV. The CDR3 is made up of 20 amino acids. With V trimmed by 0 bases and J by 1 base, 15 bases remained unmatched.

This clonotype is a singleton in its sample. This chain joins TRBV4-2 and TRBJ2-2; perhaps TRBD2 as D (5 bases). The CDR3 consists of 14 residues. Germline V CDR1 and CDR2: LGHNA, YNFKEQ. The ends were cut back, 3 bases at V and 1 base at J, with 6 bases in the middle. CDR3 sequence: CASSQSGNTGELFF. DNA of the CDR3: TGTGCCAGCAGCCAGAGCGGGAACACCGGGGAGCTGTTTTTT.